This TCR beta chain was captured in a study of cytotoxic CD8 clonotypes in ibrutinib-treated CLL. For the study at large: Mean yields were around 260,000 productive templates and 85,000 to 95,000 productive rearrangements per sample. Study-level results: The clonality rise at ibrutinib response reflected private clonotype expansion.

Germline-derived CDR1 and CDR2 are SQVTM and ANQGSEA. Trimming cost V 4 bases and J 8 bases; bases outside gene matches: 3. CDR3 size: 12 residues. Repertoires were generated with immunoSEQ multiplex PCR, while TCRdb's copy carries only in-frame clones and drops some. The table records around 310,000 clones, roughly 80% of them present only once. Comments on this clone: Its antigen is unidentified.

J is TRBJ2-3 and V is TRBV29-1, with TRBD2 identical over 10 bases. The clonotype originates from a human donor with chronic lymphocytic leukemia. The input for sequencing was PBMCs, taken before ibrutinib treatment. The CDR3 sequence: CSVGEREGTQYF. The CDR3 coding sequence is TGCAGCGTTGGAGAGCGGGAGGGTACGCAGTATTTT.